This is a list of T cell receptor beta chains from one sample in a study of T cell responses to AZD1222 COVID-19 vaccine. Profiling relied on immunoSEQ multiplex PCR, and the TCRdb table lists in-frame clones only, not all of them. The sample consists of over 150,000 clones, roughly nine tenths of them appearing once. The starting material was peripheral blood, obtained on day 0 of AZD1222 vaccination. The receptors shown here come from an adult in good health. Both conserved end residues are part of each CDR3. The D gene is left open where the match is weak. Where a row states a size, it is once, few, many or the class of an expanded clone; other rows omit it.

CDR3aa: CASSLVWQAKGYTF; CDR3nt: TGTGCCAGCAGCTTAGTATGGCAGGCCAAAGGCTACACCTTC; abundance: .; v_gene: TRBV7-2; d_gene: .; j_gene: TRBJ1-2
CDR3aa: CASSFRQSGANVLTF; CDR3nt: TGTGCCAGCAGCTTTCGACAGTCTGGGGCCAACGTCCTGACTTTC; abundance: .; v_gene: TRBV7-2; d_gene: .; j_gene: TRBJ2-6
CDR3aa: CASSLVLAGYEQYF; CDR3nt: TGCGCCAGCAGCTTGGTTCTAGCGGGCTACGAGCAGTACTTC; abundance: .; v_gene: TRBV5-1; d_gene: TRBD2; j_gene: TRBJ2-7
CDR3aa: CASSWGTVGSNTEAFF; CDR3nt: TGTGCCAGCAGTTGGGGGACGGTGGGGTCGAACACTGAAGCTTTCTTT; abundance: .; v_gene: TRBV28; d_gene: .; j_gene: TRBJ1-1
CDR3aa: CASSYIQGNTEAFF; CDR3nt: TGTGCCAGCAGTTACATACAGGGGAACACTGAAGCTTTCTTT; abundance: .; v_gene: TRBV6-5; d_gene: .; j_gene: TRBJ1-1
CDR3aa: CASSPRDRGPYEQYF; CDR3nt: TGTGCCAGCTCACCAAGGGACAGGGGGCCCTACGAGCAGTACTTC; abundance: .; v_gene: TRBV18; d_gene: TRBD1; j_gene: TRBJ2-7
CDR3aa: CAWSAGLSTDTQYF; CDR3nt: TGTGCCTGGAGTGCGGGACTATCCACAGATACGCAGTATTTT; abundance: .; v_gene: TRBV30; d_gene: TRBD2; j_gene: TRBJ2-3
CDR3aa: CASSLAGGPLSSYNEQFF; CDR3nt: TGTGCCAGCAGCTTAGCGGGGGGGCCCTTGAGCTCCTACAATGAGCAGTTCTTC; abundance: few; v_gene: TRBV13; d_gene: TRBD2; j_gene: TRBJ2-1
CDR3aa: CASSGLQGSSTNEKLFF; CDR3nt: TGTGCCAGCTCAGGATTGCAGGGATCCTCAACTAATGAAAAACTGTTTTTT; abundance: .; v_gene: TRBV18; d_gene: .; j_gene: TRBJ1-4
CDR3aa: CASSPVNYGYTF; CDR3nt: TGTGCCAGCTCACCGGTAAACTATGGCTACACCTTC; abundance: .; v_gene: TRBV18; d_gene: .; j_gene: TRBJ1-2
CDR3aa: CASSFGANSGNTIYF; CDR3nt: TGCGCCAGCAGCTTCGGGGCGAACTCTGGAAACACCATATATTTT; abundance: .; v_gene: TRBV5-1; d_gene: .; j_gene: TRBJ1-3
CDR3aa: CASSLAGDSNQPQHF; CDR3nt: TGTGCCAGCAGCTTAGCAGGGGATAGCAATCAGCCCCAGCATTTT; abundance: .; v_gene: TRBV7-9; d_gene: .; j_gene: TRBJ1-5
CDR3aa: CASSLPPGGLDTEAFF; CDR3nt: TGTGCCAGCAGCTTACCCCCCGGGGGTTTGGACACTGAAGCTTTCTTT; abundance: .; v_gene: TRBV11-1; d_gene: .; j_gene: TRBJ1-1
CDR3aa: CASSAQTGTTNTGELFF; CDR3nt: TGTGCCAGCAGCGCCCAGACAGGGACAACGAACACCGGGGAGCTGTTTTTT; abundance: .; v_gene: TRBV9; d_gene: TRBD1; j_gene: TRBJ2-2
CDR3aa: CASGHPTGELFF; CDR3nt: TGTGCCAGCGGGCATCCCACCGGGGAGCTGTTTTTT; abundance: few; v_gene: TRBV7-9; d_gene: .; j_gene: TRBJ2-2
CDR3aa: CASSLFPPGQGNNSPLHF; CDR3nt: TGTGCCAGCAGTTTATTCCCGCCGGGACAGGGAAATAATTCACCCCTCCACTTT; abundance: .; v_gene: TRBV27; d_gene: TRBD1; j_gene: TRBJ1-6
CDR3aa: CPTTKPRQGNYEQYF; CDR3nt: TGCCCCACCACCAAACCGCGACAGGGTAATTACGAGCAGTACTTC; abundance: .; v_gene: TRBV4-1; d_gene: TRBD1; j_gene: TRBJ2-7
CDR3aa: CASSPEREYGAFF; CDR3nt: TGTGCCAGCAGCCCGGAGCGGGAATACGGAGCTTTCTTT; abundance: .; v_gene: TRBV7-9; d_gene: .; j_gene: TRBJ1-1
CDR3aa: CASRKPSGEQYF; CDR3nt: TGTGCCAGCAGAAAACCATCGGGGGAGCAGTACTTC; abundance: .; v_gene: TRBV7-2; d_gene: .; j_gene: TRBJ2-7
CDR3aa: CASSLIEAPHSNQPQHF; CDR3nt: TGCGCCAGCAGCCTCATTGAGGCCCCCCATAGCAATCAGCCCCAGCATTTT; abundance: .; v_gene: TRBV4-1; d_gene: .; j_gene: TRBJ1-5
CDR3aa: CASSRQGMGIYEQYF; CDR3nt: TGTGCCAGCAGCCGTCAGGGTATGGGAATATACGAGCAGTACTTC; abundance: .; v_gene: TRBV11-2; d_gene: .; j_gene: TRBJ2-7
CDR3aa: CASSLIGTSHDEQFF; CDR3nt: TGCGCCAGCAGCTTGATCGGGACTAGTCATGATGAGCAGTTCTTC; abundance: few; v_gene: TRBV5-1; d_gene: TRBD2; j_gene: TRBJ2-1
CDR3aa: CAIREGSNTGELFF; CDR3nt: TGTGCCATACGCGAAGGCTCAAACACCGGGGAGCTGTTTTTT; abundance: .; v_gene: TRBV11-3; d_gene: .; j_gene: TRBJ2-2
CDR3aa: CASSPSGGADYTF; CDR3nt: TGTGCCAGCTCGCCCTCGGGGGGGGCTGACTACACCTTC; abundance: .; v_gene: TRBV18; d_gene: .; j_gene: TRBJ1-2
CDR3aa: CASSELTGGAQYF; CDR3nt: TGTGCCAGCAGTGAACTGACGGGGGGAGCCCAGTACTTC; abundance: .; v_gene: TRBV6-1; d_gene: TRBD2; j_gene: TRBJ2-5
CDR3aa: CASSRRTSSHYEQYF; CDR3nt: TGCGCCAGCAGCCGCAGGACTAGCAGCCATTACGAGCAGTACTTC; abundance: few; v_gene: TRBV4-1; d_gene: TRBD2; j_gene: TRBJ2-7
CDR3aa: CASSPGRGPDTQYF; CDR3nt: TGCGCCAGCAGCCCTGGTCGAGGGCCAGATACGCAGTATTTT; abundance: few; v_gene: TRBV5-1; d_gene: .; j_gene: TRBJ2-3
CDR3aa: CASSLMGGSYGYTF; CDR3nt: TGTGCCAGCAGTTTAATGGGGGGCAGCTATGGCTACACCTTC; abundance: .; v_gene: TRBV27; d_gene: .; j_gene: TRBJ1-2
CDR3aa: CASSARLAGVADTQYF; CDR3nt: TGTGCCAGCAGCGCCCGACTAGCGGGAGTGGCTGATACGCAGTATTTT; abundance: .; v_gene: TRBV7-3; d_gene: TRBD2; j_gene: TRBJ2-3
CDR3aa: CASSLVTSEAFF; CDR3nt: TGTGCCAGCAGCTTAGTTACGAGCGAAGCTTTCTTT; abundance: few; v_gene: TRBV7-2; d_gene: .; j_gene: TRBJ1-1
CDR3aa: CAWSVRQGNTEAFF; CDR3nt: TGTGCCTGGAGTGTACGACAGGGCAACACTGAAGCTTTCTTT; abundance: once; v_gene: TRBV30; d_gene: TRBD1; j_gene: TRBJ1-1
CDR3aa: CASSLQSTGGGRSTEAFF; CDR3nt: TGTGCCAGCAGCTTACAATCGACAGGGGGCGGCCGAAGTACTGAAGCTTTCTTT; abundance: .; v_gene: TRBV7-3; d_gene: TRBD1; j_gene: TRBJ1-1
CDR3aa: CASSLRQGMGLELFF; CDR3nt: TGTGCCAGCAGCCTACGACAGGGGATGGGTTTGGAACTGTTTTTT; abundance: .; v_gene: TRBV7-6; d_gene: TRBD1; j_gene: TRBJ1-4
CDR3aa: CASSRDGPNTEAFF; CDR3nt: TGTGCCAGCAGTCGGGACGGACCGAACACTGAAGCTTTCTTT; abundance: .; v_gene: TRBV5-4; d_gene: .; j_gene: TRBJ1-1
CDR3aa: CASSIKGLQYNEQFF; CDR3nt: TGTGCCAGTAGTATCAAAGGACTGCAATACAATGAGCAGTTCTTC; abundance: .; v_gene: TRBV19; d_gene: .; j_gene: TRBJ2-1
CDR3aa: CASSLAARGVVAQQYF; CDR3nt: TGCGCCAGCAGCTTGGCCGCCCGTGGTGTCGTTGCGCAGCAGTACTTC; abundance: .; v_gene: TRBV5-1; d_gene: .; j_gene: TRBJ2-7
CDR3aa: CASKSMGGPTGEQFF; CDR3nt: TGTGCCAGCAAATCAATGGGGGGTCCTACCGGTGAGCAGTTCTTC; abundance: .; v_gene: TRBV28; d_gene: .; j_gene: TRBJ2-1